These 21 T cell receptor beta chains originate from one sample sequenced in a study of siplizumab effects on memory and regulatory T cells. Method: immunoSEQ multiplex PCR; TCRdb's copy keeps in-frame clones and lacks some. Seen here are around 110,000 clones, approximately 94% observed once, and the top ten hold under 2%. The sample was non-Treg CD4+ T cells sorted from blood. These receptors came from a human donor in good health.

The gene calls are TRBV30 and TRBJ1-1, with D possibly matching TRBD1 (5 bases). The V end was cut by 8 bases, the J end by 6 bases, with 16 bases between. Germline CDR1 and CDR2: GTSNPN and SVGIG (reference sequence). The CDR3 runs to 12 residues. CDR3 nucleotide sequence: TGTGCCGGGGGGGGGAGCTCCGCTGAAGCTTTCTTT. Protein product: CAGGGSSAEAFF.

The CDR3 bases are TGTGCCAGCAGCTATCGGGACAGATCATCGGGGGCCAACGTCCTGACTTTC. As protein: CASSYRDRSSGANVLTF. J is TRBJ2-6 and V is TRBV5-4; TRBD1 matches 7 bases. Germline trimming cut 3 bases from V and 4 bases from J; bases unmatched to any gene: 10. Germline-derived CDR1 and CDR2 are SGHNT and YYREEE (reference sequence). The CDR3 contains 17 residues.

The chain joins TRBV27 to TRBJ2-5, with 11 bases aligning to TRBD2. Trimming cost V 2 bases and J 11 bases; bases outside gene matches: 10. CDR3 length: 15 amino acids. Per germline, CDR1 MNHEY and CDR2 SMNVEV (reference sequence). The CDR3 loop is CASSLGTSGPREQYF. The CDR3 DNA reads TGTGCCAGCAGTTTAGGGACTAGCGGCCCGAGGGAGCAGTACTTC.

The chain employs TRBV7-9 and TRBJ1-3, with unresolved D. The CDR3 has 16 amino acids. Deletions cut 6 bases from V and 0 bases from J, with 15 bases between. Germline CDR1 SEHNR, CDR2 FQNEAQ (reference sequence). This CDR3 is CASSISPESSGNTIYF. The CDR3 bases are TGTGCCAGCAGTATATCCCCTGAGAGCTCTGGAAACACCATATATTTT. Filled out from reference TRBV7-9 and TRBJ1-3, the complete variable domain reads DTGVSQNPRHKITKRGQNVTFRCDPISEHNRLYWYRQTLGQGPEFLTYFQNEAQLEKSRLLSDRFSAERPKGSFSTLEIQRTEQGDSAMYLCASSISPESSGNTIYFGEGSWLTVV.

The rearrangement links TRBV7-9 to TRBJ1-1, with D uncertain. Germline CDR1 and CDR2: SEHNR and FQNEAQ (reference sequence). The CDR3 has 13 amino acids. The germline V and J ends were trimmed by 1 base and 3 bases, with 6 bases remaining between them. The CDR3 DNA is TGTGCCAGCAGCTTAGATAGTGACACTGAAGCTTTCTTT. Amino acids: CASSLDSDTEAFF.

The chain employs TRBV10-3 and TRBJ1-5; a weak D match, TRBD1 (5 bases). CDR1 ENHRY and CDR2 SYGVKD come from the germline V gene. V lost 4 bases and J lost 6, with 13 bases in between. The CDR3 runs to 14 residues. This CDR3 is CAISAGRVVQPQHF. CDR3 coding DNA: TGTGCCATCAGTGCAGGCAGGGTGGTTCAGCCCCAGCATTTT.

The DNA of the CDR3 is TGTGCCAGCAGCGTACTCGGGACTAACCCCAATGAGCAGTTCTTC. This codes for CASSVLGTNPNEQFF. The rearrangement links TRBV9 to TRBJ2-1; TRBD2 matches 7 bases. The CDR3 spans 15 residues. After removal of 1 base from V and 6 bases from J, the junction contained 7 bases not matched to a gene. The germline V gene encodes CDR1 SGDLS and CDR2 YYNGEE.

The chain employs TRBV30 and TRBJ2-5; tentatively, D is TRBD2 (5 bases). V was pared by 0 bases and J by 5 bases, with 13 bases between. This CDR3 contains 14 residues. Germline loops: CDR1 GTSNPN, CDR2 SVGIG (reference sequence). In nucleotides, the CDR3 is TGTGCCTGGAGTGTAGGTGGGAGTCTTGAGACCCAGTACTTC. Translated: CAWSVGGSLETQYF. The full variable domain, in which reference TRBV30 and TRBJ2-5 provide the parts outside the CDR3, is SQTIHQWPATLVQPVGSPLSLECTVEGTSNPNLYWYRQAAGRGLQLLFYSVGIGQISSEVPQNLSASRPQDRQFILSSKKLLLSDSGFYLCAWSVGGSLETQYFGPGTRLLVL.

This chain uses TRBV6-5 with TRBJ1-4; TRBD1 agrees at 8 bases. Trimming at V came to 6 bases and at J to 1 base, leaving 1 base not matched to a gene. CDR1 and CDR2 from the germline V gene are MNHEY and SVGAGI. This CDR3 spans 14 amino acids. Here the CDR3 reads CASRQGVTNEKLFF. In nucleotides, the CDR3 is TGTGCCAGCAGACAGGGGGTAACTAATGAAAAACTGTTTTTT.

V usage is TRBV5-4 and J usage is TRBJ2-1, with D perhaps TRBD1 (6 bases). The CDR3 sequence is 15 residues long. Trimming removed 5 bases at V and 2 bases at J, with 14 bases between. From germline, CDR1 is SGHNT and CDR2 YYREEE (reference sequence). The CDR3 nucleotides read TGTGCCAGCAGTCGGCGACAGGTTCCCTACAATGAGCAGTTCTTC. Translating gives CASSRRQVPYNEQFF.

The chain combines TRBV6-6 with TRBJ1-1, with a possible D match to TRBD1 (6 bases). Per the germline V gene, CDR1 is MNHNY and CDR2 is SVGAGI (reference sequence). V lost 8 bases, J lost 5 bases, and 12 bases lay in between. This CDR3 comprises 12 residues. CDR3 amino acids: CASALQGTEAFF. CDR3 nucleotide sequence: TGTGCCAGCGCCTTGCAGGGGACTGAAGCTTTCTTT.

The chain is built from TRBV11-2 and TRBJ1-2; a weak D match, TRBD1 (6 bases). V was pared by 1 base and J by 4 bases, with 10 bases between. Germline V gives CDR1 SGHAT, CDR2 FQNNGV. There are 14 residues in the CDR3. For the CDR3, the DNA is TGTGCCAGCAGCTTAGGACAGGAAGCCTATGGCTACACCTTC. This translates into CASSLGQEAYGYTF.

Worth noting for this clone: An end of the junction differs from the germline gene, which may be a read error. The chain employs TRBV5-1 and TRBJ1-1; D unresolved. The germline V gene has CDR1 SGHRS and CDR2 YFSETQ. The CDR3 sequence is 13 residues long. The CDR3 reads CASSSSANTGAFF. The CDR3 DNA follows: TGCGCCAGCAGCTCCTCAGCGAACACTGGAGCTTTCTTT.

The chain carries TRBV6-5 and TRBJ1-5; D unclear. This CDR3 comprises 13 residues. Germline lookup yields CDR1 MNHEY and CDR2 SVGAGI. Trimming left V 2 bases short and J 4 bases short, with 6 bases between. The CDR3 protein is CASSYNRNQPQHF. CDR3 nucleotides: TGTGCCAGCAGTTACAACCGAAATCAGCCCCAGCATTTT.

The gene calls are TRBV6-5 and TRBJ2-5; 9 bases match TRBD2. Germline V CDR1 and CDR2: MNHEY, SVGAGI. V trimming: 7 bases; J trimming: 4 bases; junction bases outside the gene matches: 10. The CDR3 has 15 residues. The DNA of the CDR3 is TGTGCCAGCATAGTTAGCGGGAGCCCGGGAGAGACCCAGTACTTC. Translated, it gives CASIVSGSPGETQYF.

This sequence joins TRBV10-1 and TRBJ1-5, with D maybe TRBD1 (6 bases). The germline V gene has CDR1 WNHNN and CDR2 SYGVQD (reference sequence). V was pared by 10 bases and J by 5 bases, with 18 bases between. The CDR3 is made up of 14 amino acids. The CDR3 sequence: CATEATTGDQPQHF. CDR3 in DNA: TGCGCCACCGAAGCGACGACAGGTGATCAGCCCCAGCATTTT.

Written as DNA, the CDR3 is TGTGCCAGCAACGGCGGTTCCACCGGGGAGCTGTTTTTT. This codes for CASNGGSTGELFF. V is TRBV2 and J is TRBJ2-2; the D is unclear. Per the germline V gene, CDR1 is SNHLY and CDR2 is FYNNEI. Trimming took 7 bases from V and 4 from J, leaving 10 bases between them. This CDR3 contains 13 residues.

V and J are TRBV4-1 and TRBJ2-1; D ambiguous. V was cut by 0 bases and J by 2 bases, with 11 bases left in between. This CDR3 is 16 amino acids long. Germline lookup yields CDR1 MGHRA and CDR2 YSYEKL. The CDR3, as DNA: TGCGCCAGCAGCCAAGATCAATCAGCGACCTACAATGAGCAGTTCTTC. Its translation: CASSQDQSATYNEQFF.

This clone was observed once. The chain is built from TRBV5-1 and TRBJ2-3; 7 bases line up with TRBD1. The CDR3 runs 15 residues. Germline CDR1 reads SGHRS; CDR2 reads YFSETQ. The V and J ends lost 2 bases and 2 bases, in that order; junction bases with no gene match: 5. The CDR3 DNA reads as TGCGCCAGCAGCTTAGCCCAGGGGGTCACAGATACGCAGTATTTT. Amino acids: CASSLAQGVTDTQYF.

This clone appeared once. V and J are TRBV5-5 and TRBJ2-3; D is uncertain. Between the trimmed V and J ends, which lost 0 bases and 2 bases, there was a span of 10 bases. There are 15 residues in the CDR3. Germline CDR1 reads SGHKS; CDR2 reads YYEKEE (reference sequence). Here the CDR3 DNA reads TGTGCCAGCAGCTTGGAAGGGTTCATCACAGATACGCAGTATTTT. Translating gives CASSLEGFITDTQYF.

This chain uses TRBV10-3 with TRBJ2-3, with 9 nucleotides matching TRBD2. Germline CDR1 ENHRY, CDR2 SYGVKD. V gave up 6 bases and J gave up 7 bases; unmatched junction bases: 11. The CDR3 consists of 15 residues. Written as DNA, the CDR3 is TGTGCCATCAGGAGGACAGCGGGAGGTGAAAATACGCAGTATTTT. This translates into CAIRRTAGGENTQYF.